This T cell receptor (beta chain) was recorded in a study of blood T cell repertoires in COVID-19. Study background: Acute-phase and convalescent COVID-19 samples originated in the United States, Italy and Spain. PBMCs, B-cell-depleted T cells, or T cells were the source of the cDNA or gDNA that made up the material.

In the original processing: Amplification of reference gene primers provided the estimated nucleated cell counts. The protocol was immunoSEQ multiplex PCR, while the TCRdb copy is restricted to in-frame clones and leaves out a portion. Clone size and V and J calls were adopted from that table, with D and trimming inferred from the DNA. The data contain 130,000 or so clones, more than 70% of them singletons. A single count supports this clone. V lost 1 base and J 4 bases, leaving 5 bases between the germline ends. CDR1 is MNHEY, CDR2 SVGEGT, per germline. The CDR3 has 13 amino acids. Material: peripheral blood. The clonotype was recovered from a man older than 75 with active or convalescent COVID-19. The V call is TRBV6-2 or TRBV6-3, the J call TRBJ2-1; the D is unclear. CDR3 amino acids: CASSYFRYNEQFF. Written as DNA, the CDR3 is TGTGCCAGCAGTTACTTTCGGTACAATGAGCAGTTCTTC.